The TCR beta chain under discussion was sequenced for a study of naive and memory T cell subsets (dated by TCRdb to between 2016 and 2019). Study-level background: The study applied an open-source, UMI-based TCR alpha and beta sequencing pipeline to sorted naive and memory peripheral blood T cell subsets. RNA was DNase-treated and reverse transcribed with TCR constant-region primers, mostly using SuperScript III. The results of the functional CMV T cell responses matched the IgG serology results in every case. Study-level results and caveats: A clonotype was defined as a single alpha or beta chain sequence rather than as a paired alpha/beta receptor. In both CD4 and CD8 cells, a rise in Gini index and a fall in Shannon and inverse Simpson diversity were observed from naive through CM, EM and EMRA. After error correction, only a single occurrence was seen for over 85% of naive TCR sequences, so much steeper abundance distributions were produced than in memory subsets. TCR abundance followed a power law with an exponent that was different for naive and memory subsets but consistent across the three individuals. RNA-based TCR counts may be affected by expression changes linked to T cell activation and differentiation. The repertoire findings for the naive and memory subsets could not be validated against a ground truth because none was available.

From the second PCR step on, the TCR alpha and beta chain libraries were amplified in separate reactions. CMV status of each donor was established by measuring IFNgamma production from CD4+ T cells after fresh PBMCs were stimulated overnight with CMV viral lysate. Using Miltenyi beads, CD4 T cells were first positively selected, and CD8 T cells were then positively selected from the CD4-negative fraction. Cells stained for CD3, CD4, CD8, CD45RA, CD27 and a live/dead dye were sorted on a BD Aria II into four subsets by CD45RA and CD27. A few healthy volunteers provided blood, and each donor's sample was split into CD4 and CD8 T cells and then further divided into four differentiation subsets. About 0.13 L of peripheral blood was collected from each donor, and PBMC were isolated from the blood using Ficoll-Paque PLUS density-gradient centrifugation. Sorted cells were lysed in RLT buffer, after which RNA was extracted using a Qiagen RNeasy kit and stored at -80 degrees C.

As regards this clonotype: Its target antigen remains unknown. No much larger clonotype is one base removed from it; base qualities were not supplied.

Libraries were constructed by UMI-ligation and nested PCR. To cover both TRBC1 and TRBC2, the beta constant-region primer consisted of an equimolar mix of two oligonucleotides. A single-stranded oligonucleotide carrying the SP2 primer and a 12-nucleotide UMI was ligated to the 3' end of the cDNA by T4 RNA ligase 1. The ligated cDNA went through four rounds of PCR with nested alpha and beta constant-region primers together with the SP2 primer. The ligation reaction was incubated at 16°C for about 20-25 hours. To avoid over-amplification, PCR2 was usually performed as a SYBR Green qPCR and halted once a predetermined threshold was reached. Apart from the first purification, every purification step used Agencourt AMPure XP magnetic beads. Library quantification was done by Qubit, followed by a TapeStation check on which the main peak was expected at around 650 bp. Sequencing of the pooled libraries was done on an Illumina MiSeq using v2 2x251 paired-end kits, which typically yielded roughly 0.95-2.1 million reads per sample. Libraries were pooled at about 4 nM per sample, and 5-7% PhiX was added to improve cluster recognition. The study's processing was this. Using tag matching that tolerated one base-pair mismatch, Decombinator assigned V and J genes to FASTQ reads that had been processed by Demultiplexor. UMIs were used by Collapsinator to correct both sequencing errors and frequency errors arising from PCR heterogeneity. CDR3Translator translated TCRs and extracted CDR3s from the conserved cysteine to the FGXG phenylalanine, flagging non-productive sequences. Repertoires were subsampled to equal numbers of UMI-defined TCRs before Gini, Shannon entropy and inverse Simpson indices were calculated. Clonotype abundance distributions were fitted to a power law by maximum likelihood within the linear range. For one naive CD8 sample, the pipeline and MIGEC produced similar UMI counts, unique TCR numbers and clonal distributions. A set of several thousand CMV-associated CDR3 sequences, compiled from VDJdb and a published dataset, was used to search the repertoires. TCRdb took the public reads, trimmed them with fastp at Q25, ran MiXCR for clone calling and kept in-frame beta chains. Rows matching on CDR3 protein sequence are summarized as one entry with the most common DNA and genes. TCRdb's processing, not the authors' own work, is the source of the V and J calls. Present in this sample are over 20,000 distinct CDR3 sequences, around 10% of which were seen just once. Around a sixth of the sample is in the top ten clones.

Looking up the germline V gene yields CDR1 SQVTM and CDR2 ANQGSEA. The CDR3 numbers 15 residues from cysteine through phenylalanine. CDR3 DNA is the only sequence kept; it has 45 bases, read in frame from the first base. V loses 7 bases of germline sequence and J loses 10 bases, and the interval between the two ends is 25 bases. Sequencing was performed on central memory CD8+ T cells from blood. The sample's cell subset or site label, decoded: central memory, CD45RA- CD27+. The rearrangement joined TRBV29-1 to TRBJ1-4, and possibly TRBD1, on 6 matching bases. This TCR was recovered from a human donor in good health. The nucleotide sequence is TGCAGCGCTTGGCTTTACCGGGACACCGAGGCAAAACTGTTTTTT. Its translation is CSAWLYRDTEAKLFF.